The 8 T cell receptor beta chains given below trace back to one sample, sequenced in a study of beta chain features in type 1 diabetes. TCRB transcripts that were expressed got sequenced, as all of the isolated RNA had been reverse transcribed. The method was immunoSEQ multiplex PCR; TCRdb's version includes in-frame clones alone and lacks a portion of them. The sample lists a few hundred thousand clones, about 13% seen once, with around 0.016% in the top ten. These receptors lack a known antigen. Whole-study results and caveats: Patients with Type 1 diabetes showed moderately but significantly shorter TCRB CDR3s in all four CD4+ subsets.

The sequenced sample was naive CD4+ T cells from blood. These receptors came from a woman under 30 with type 1 diabetes.

With regard to this clone: This sequence may be a read error, since a much larger clone differs from it by one base. This CDR3 reads CASSSGTDTQYF. In DNA, the CDR3 is TGTGCCAGCAGCTCCGGCACAGATACGCAGTATTTT. The chain links TRBV7-9 to TRBJ2-3; unclear D gene. Germline assignment: CDR1 SEHNR and CDR2 FQNEAQ (reference sequence). The CDR3 sequence is 12 residues long. V gave up 4 bases and J gave up 1 base, with 3 bases separating them.

The V call is TRBV30, the J call TRBJ2-5; D ambiguous. Germline assignment: CDR1 GTSNPN and CDR2 SVGIG (reference sequence). Trimming shortened V by 0 bases and J by 4 bases, and 6 bases separated the two germline ends. This CDR3 has 12 amino acids. The CDR3 DNA sequence: TGTGCCTGGAGTGTGAGTTTAGAGACCCAGTACTTC. It yields the protein CAWSVSLETQYF.

This clone was counted between two and nine times. This chain uses TRBV19 with TRBJ2-1; 8 positions match TRBD2. CDR3 length: 14 amino acids. The V gene end was trimmed by 3 bases and the J gene end by 4 bases; junction bases not matched to a gene: 2. Per germline, CDR1 LNHDA and CDR2 SQIVND (reference sequence). CDR3 DNA sequence: TGTGCCAGTAGTATGGAGCGGGAGTACAATGAGCAGTTCTTC. Residues: CASSMEREYNEQFF.

This clone was seen a few times. The rearrangement joins TRBV9 to TRBJ2-4, with D perhaps matching TRBD2 (6 bases). The ends were cut back, 0 bases at V and 10 bases at J, with 26 bases in the middle. The CDR3 runs to 18 residues. Germline V lookup: CDR1 SGDLS, CDR2 YYNGEE. The CDR3 is CASSVALGGAGLGNIQYF. CDR3 DNA: TGTGCCAGCAGCGTAGCGCTCGGGGGTGCCGGGCTAGGGAATATTCAGTACTTC.

The chain has TRBV6-1 and TRBJ2-4, with D possibly TRBD1 on 5 matching bases. Germline V gene sequence: CDR1 MNHNS, CDR2 SASEGT. The CDR3 runs to 15 residues. The V end was cut by 8 bases, the J end by 4 bases, with 18 bases between. CDR3 loop: CASDRLRAGKNIQYF. The CDR3 nucleotides read TGTGCCAGCGACCGCCTCAGGGCAGGGAAAAACATTCAGTACTTC.

This clone was observed a handful of times. The chain joins TRBV5-1 to TRBJ2-2; D call uncertain. The length of the CDR3 is 15 residues. The V end was cut by 0 bases, the J end by 2 bases, with 8 bases between. Germline assignment: CDR1 SGHRS and CDR2 YFSETQ. DNA for the CDR3: TGCGCCAGCAGCTTGGTTATAGAAAACACCGGGGAGCTGTTTTTT. Amino acid sequence: CASSLVIENTGELFF.

This clone was counted between two and nine times. This sequence joins TRBV19 and TRBJ1-2; no clear D gene. V lost 8 bases and J 3 bases, leaving 13 bases between the germline ends. This CDR3 has 13 amino acids. Germline loops: CDR1 LNHDA, CDR2 SQIVND (reference sequence). DNA of the CDR3: TGTGCCAGTGGCTTCCTCGGGGACTATGGCTACACCTTC. It codes for CASGFLGDYGYTF. The entire variable domain, with the rest obtained from reference TRBV19 and TRBJ1-2, is as follows: DGGITQSPKYLFRKEGQNVTLSCEQNLNHDAMYWYRQDPGQGLRLIYYSQIVNDFQKGDIAEGYSVSREKKESFPLTVTSAQKNPTAFYLCASGFLGDYGYTFGSGTRLTVV.

V and J are TRBV25-1 and TRBJ1-2; no reliable D call. V shed 4 bases and J shed 4 bases, with 4 bases lying between them. The germline CDR1 and CDR2 sequences are MGHDK and SYGVNS. The CDR3 sequence is 11 residues long. This CDR3 reads CASSVGYGYTF. CDR3 coding DNA: TGTGCCAGCAGTGTCGGCTATGGCTACACCTTC.